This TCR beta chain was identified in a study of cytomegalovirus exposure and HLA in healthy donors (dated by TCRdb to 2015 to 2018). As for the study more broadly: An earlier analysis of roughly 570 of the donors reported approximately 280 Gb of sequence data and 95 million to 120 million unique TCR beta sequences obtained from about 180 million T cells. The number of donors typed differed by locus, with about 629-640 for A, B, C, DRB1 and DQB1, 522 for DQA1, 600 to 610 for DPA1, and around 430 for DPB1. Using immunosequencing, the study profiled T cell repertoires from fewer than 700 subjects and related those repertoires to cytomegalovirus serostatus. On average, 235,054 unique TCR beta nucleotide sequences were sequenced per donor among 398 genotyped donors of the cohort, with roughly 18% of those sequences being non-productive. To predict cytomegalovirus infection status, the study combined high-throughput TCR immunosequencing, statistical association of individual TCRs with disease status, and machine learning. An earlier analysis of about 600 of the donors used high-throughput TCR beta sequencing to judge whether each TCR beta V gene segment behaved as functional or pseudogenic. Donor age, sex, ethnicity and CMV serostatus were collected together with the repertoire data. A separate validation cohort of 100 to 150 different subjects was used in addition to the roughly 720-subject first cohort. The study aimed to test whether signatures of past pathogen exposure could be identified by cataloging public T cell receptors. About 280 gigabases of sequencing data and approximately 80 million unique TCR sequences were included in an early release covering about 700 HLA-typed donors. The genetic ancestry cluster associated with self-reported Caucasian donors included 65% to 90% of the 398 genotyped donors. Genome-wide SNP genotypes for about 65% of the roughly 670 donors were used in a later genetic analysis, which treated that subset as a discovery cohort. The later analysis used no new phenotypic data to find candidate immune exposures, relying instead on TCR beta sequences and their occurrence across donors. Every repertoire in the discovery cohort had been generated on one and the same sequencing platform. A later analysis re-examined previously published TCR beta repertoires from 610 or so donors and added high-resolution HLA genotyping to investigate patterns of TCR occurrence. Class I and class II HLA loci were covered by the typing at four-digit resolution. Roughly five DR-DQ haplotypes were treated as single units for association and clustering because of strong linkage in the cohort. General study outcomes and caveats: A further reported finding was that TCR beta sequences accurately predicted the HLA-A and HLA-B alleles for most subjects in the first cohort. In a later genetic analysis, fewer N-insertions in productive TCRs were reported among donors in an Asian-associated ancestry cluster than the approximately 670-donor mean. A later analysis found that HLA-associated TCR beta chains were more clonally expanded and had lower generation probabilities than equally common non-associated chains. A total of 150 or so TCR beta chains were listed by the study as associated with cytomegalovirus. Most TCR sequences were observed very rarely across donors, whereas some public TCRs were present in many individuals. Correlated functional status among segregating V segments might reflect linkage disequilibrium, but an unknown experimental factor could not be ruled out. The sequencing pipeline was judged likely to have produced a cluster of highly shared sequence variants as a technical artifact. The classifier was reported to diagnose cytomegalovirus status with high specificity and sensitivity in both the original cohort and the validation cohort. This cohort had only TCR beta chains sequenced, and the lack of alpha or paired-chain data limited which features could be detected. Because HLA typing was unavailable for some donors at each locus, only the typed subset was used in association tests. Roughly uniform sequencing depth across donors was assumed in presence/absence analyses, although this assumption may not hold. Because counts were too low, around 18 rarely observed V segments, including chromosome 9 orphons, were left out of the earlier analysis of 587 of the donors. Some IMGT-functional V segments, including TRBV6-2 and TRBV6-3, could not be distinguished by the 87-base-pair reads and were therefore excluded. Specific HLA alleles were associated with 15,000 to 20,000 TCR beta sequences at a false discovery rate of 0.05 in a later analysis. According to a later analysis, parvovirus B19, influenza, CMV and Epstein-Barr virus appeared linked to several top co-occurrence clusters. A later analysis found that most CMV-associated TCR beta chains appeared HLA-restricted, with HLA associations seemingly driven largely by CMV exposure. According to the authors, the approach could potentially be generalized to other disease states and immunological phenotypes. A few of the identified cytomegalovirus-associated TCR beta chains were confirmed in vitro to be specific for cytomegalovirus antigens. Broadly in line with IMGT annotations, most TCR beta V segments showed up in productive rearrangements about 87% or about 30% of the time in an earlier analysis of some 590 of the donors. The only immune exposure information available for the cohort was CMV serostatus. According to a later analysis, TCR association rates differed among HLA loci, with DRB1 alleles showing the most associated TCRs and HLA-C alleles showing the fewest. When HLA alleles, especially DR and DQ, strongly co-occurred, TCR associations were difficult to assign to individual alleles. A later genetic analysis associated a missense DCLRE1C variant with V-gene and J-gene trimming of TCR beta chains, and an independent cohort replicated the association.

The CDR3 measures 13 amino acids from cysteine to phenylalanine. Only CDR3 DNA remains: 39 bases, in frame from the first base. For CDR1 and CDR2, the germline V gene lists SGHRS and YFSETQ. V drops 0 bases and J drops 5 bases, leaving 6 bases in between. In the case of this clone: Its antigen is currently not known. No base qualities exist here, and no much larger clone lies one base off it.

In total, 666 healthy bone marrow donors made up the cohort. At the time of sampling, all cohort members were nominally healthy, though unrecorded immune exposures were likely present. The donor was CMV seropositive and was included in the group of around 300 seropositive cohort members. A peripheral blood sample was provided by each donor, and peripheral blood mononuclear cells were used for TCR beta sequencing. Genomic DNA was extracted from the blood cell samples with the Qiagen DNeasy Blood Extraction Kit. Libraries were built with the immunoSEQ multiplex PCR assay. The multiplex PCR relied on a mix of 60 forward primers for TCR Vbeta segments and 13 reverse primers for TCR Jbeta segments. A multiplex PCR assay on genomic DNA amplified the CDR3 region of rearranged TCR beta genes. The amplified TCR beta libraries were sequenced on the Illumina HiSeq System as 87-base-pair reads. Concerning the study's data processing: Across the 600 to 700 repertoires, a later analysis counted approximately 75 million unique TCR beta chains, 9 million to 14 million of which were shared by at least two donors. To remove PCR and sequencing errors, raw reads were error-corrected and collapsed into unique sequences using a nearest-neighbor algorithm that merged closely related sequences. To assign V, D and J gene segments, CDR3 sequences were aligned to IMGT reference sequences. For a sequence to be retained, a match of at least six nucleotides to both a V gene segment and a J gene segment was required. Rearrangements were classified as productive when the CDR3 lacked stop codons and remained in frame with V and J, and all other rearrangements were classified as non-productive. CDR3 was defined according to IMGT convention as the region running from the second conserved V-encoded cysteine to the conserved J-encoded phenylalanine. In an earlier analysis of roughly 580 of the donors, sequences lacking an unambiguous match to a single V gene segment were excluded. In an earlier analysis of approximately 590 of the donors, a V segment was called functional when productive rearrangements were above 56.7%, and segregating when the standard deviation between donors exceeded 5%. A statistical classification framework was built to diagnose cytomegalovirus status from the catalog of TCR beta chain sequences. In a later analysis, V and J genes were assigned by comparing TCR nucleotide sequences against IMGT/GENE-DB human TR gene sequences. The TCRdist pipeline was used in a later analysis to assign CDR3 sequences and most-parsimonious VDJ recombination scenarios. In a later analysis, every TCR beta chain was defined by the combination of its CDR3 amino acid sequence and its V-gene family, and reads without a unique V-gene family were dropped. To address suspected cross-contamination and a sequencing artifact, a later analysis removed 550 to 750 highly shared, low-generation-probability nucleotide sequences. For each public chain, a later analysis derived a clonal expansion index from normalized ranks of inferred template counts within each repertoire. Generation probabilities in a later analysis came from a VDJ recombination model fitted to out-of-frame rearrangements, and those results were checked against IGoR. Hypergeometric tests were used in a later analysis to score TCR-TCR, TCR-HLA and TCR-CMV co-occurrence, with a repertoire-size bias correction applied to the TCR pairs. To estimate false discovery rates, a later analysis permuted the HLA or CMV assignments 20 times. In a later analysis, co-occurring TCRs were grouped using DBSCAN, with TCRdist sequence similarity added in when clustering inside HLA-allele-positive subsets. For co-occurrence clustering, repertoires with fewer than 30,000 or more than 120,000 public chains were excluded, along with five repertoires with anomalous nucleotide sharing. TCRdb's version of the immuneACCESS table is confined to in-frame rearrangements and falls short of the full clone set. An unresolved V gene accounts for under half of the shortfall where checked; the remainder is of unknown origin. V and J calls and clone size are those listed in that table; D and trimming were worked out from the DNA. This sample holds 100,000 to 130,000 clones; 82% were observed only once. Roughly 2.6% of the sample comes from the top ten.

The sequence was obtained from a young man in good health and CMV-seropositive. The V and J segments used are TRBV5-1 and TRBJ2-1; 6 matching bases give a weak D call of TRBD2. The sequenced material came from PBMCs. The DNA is TGCGCCAGCAGCTTGGGGAGGGACAATGAGCAGTTCTTC. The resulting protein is CASSLGRDNEQFF.